This TCR beta chain originates from a study of T cell responses to AZD1222 COVID-19 vaccine. Per the germline V gene, CDR1 is SGHAT and CDR2 is FQDESV (reference sequence). The CDR3 spans 16 residues. V gave up 2 bases and J gave up 1 base; unmatched junction bases: 5. This table comes from immunoSEQ multiplex PCR, and its TCRdb copy is limited to in-frame clones, with some not included. The data show around 160,000 clones, 82% seen once. Study-wide results and limits: Repertoires were sampled only after the peak T cell response. Only a handful of individuals given AZD1222 were seropositive at baseline. The study reported that nearly half of spike-specific TCRs target unmutated variant regions.

In regard to this clone: What it binds is not known.

The sample here was peripheral blood, taken on day 0 of MenACWY control vaccination. The chain is built from TRBV11-1 and TRBJ2-5; 9 nucleotides line up with TRBD1. This sequence originates from an adult in good health. The CDR3 DNA reads TGTGCCAGCAGCTTAACCGGGACAGGGCGCCAAGAGACCCAGTACTTC. This gives the protein CASSLTGTGRQETQYF. Supplemented by reference TRBV11-1 and TRBJ2-5, the full variable domain reads EAEVAQSPRYKITEKSQAVAFWCDPISGHATLYWYRQILGQGPELLVQFQDESVVDDSQLPKDRFSAERLKGVDSTLKIQPAELGDSAMYLCASSLTGTGRQETQYFGPGTRLLVL.